The T cell receptor (beta chain) described here comes from a study of T cell responses to AZD1222 COVID-19 vaccine. Overall study findings and caveats: There were mostly white British donors and more females than males, and clonal diversity was possibly underestimated. Regions 160-218 and 743-854 held dominance among vaccine-associated CD4 TCRs, which spanned spike. Vaccination with two AZD1222 doses was followed by a rise in Spike-specific TCR breadth and depth. Samples come after the peak T cell response, not at day 14.

The V gene's germline CDR1 is SGHVS and CDR2 FQNEAQ. The CDR3 extends over 13 amino acids. Trimming cost V 5 bases and J 4 bases, with 11 bases left between them. Assay: immunoSEQ multiplex PCR; the TCRdb copy retains only in-frame clones and omits some. The profile covers tens of thousands of clones, with more than 70% appearing a single time and under 25% taken by the ten largest. Concerning this clone itself: The antigen remains undetermined.

The material sequenced was peripheral blood, taken on day 0 of AZD1222 vaccination. The clonotype comes from an adult in good health. V is TRBV7-8 and J is TRBJ1-2, with D tentatively TRBD1 (5 bases). The chain's CDR3 is CASSPTEPYGYTF. The CDR3 DNA reads as TGTGCCAGCAGCCCGACAGAGCCCTATGGCTACACCTTC.